This is a list of T cell receptor beta chains from one sample in a study of cytomegalovirus exposure and HLA in healthy donors. Assay: immunoSEQ multiplex PCR; the TCRdb copy retains only in-frame clones and omits some. Seen here are about 71,000 clones, roughly 64% observed once, and the top ten hold roughly 7.2%. Sequenced: PBMCs. The receptors come from a middle-aged man in good health and CMV-seropositive. Both conserved end residues are part of each CDR3. Fields, in order: clone size, V gene, CDR3 length, D gene, J gene, CDR3 protein, CDR3 DNA. The D gene is left open where the match is weak. Clone sizes are given selectively: once, few, many, or a class where the clone is expanded.

abundance: once; v_gene: TRBV27; len: 15; d_gene: -; j_gene: TRBJ1-5; CDR3aa: CASSPGRVGWQPQHF; CDR3nt: TGTGCCAGCAGTCCCGGCCGGGTAGGTTGGCAGCCCCAGCATTTT
abundance: few; v_gene: TRBV28; len: 14; d_gene: TRBD1; j_gene: TRBJ1-4; CDR3aa: CASSQGAKGEKLFF; CDR3nt: TGTGCCAGCAGTCAGGGGGCGAAAGGTGAAAAACTGTTTTTT
abundance: few; v_gene: TRBV27; len: 14; d_gene: -; j_gene: TRBJ2-2; CDR3aa: CASSLWGNTGELFF; CDR3nt: TGTGCCAGCAGTTTATGGGGCAACACCGGGGAGCTGTTTTTT
abundance: few; v_gene: TRBV4-2; len: 16; d_gene: TRBD2; j_gene: TRBJ2-1; CDR3aa: CASSPVGTSGGDRQFF; CDR3nt: TGTGCCAGCAGCCCAGTAGGGACTAGCGGGGGGGACCGGCAGTTCTTC
abundance: -; v_gene: TRBV28; len: 15; d_gene: TRBD2; j_gene: TRBJ2-1; CDR3aa: CASRFTSGRASEQFF; CDR3nt: TGTGCCAGCAGATTTACTAGCGGGAGGGCCAGTGAGCAGTTCTTC
abundance: few; v_gene: TRBV4-1; len: 15; d_gene: -; j_gene: TRBJ1-1; CDR3aa: CASSQPHGGNTEAFF; CDR3nt: TGCGCCAGCAGCCAGCCCCACGGGGGGAACACTGAAGCTTTCTTT
abundance: -; v_gene: TRBV6-5; len: 15; d_gene: -; j_gene: TRBJ1-5; CDR3aa: CASSLGLNSNQPQHF; CDR3nt: TGTGCCAGCAGCCTCGGACTGAATAGCAATCAGCCCCAGCATTTT
abundance: -; v_gene: TRBV5-1; len: 17; d_gene: TRBD2; j_gene: TRBJ2-7; CDR3aa: CASSLGGTSGYSYEQYF; CDR3nt: TGCGCCAGCAGCTTGGGGGGGACTAGCGGATACTCCTACGAGCAGTACTTC
abundance: -; v_gene: TRBV28; len: 13; d_gene: -; j_gene: TRBJ1-3; CDR3aa: CATLGPSGNTIYF; CDR3nt: TGTGCCACCCTGGGGCCCTCTGGAAACACCATATATTTT
abundance: -; v_gene: TRBV29-1; len: 15; d_gene: TRBD1; j_gene: TRBJ2-7; CDR3aa: CSAETSDRDSYEQYF; CDR3nt: TGCAGCGCAGAGACTTCGGACAGGGATTCCTACGAGCAGTACTTC
abundance: -; v_gene: TRBV5-1; len: 12; d_gene: -; j_gene: TRBJ2-1; CDR3aa: CASSMTYNEQFF; CDR3nt: TGCGCCAGCAGCATGACATACAATGAGCAGTTCTTC
abundance: -; v_gene: TRBV6-5; len: 15; d_gene: TRBD1; j_gene: TRBJ1-1; CDR3aa: CASHSAGTGNTEAFF; CDR3nt: TGTGCCAGTCATTCTGCCGGGACAGGGAACACTGAAGCTTTCTTT
abundance: -; v_gene: TRBV6-5; len: 14; d_gene: TRBD2; j_gene: TRBJ2-2; CDR3aa: CASSQRGFGGELFF; CDR3nt: TGTGCCAGCAGTCAGCGGGGGTTTGGCGGGGAGCTGTTTTTT
abundance: few; v_gene: TRBV10-3; len: 14; d_gene: -; j_gene: TRBJ1-1; CDR3aa: CAISVGAMNTEAFF; CDR3nt: TGTGCCATCAGTGTGGGGGCAATGAACACTGAAGCTTTCTTT
abundance: -; v_gene: TRBV7-8; len: 16; d_gene: TRBD2; j_gene: TRBJ2-2; CDR3aa: CASSPRTSVNTGELFF; CDR3nt: TGTGCCAGCAGCCCCAGGACTAGCGTAAACACCGGGGAGCTGTTTTTT
abundance: once; v_gene: TRBV7-2; len: 14; d_gene: TRBD1; j_gene: TRBJ1-1; CDR3aa: CASSLSPGGTEAFF; CDR3nt: TGTGCCAGCAGCTTGTCCCCAGGGGGCACTGAAGCTTTCTTT
abundance: -; v_gene: TRBV5-1; len: 17; d_gene: -; j_gene: TRBJ2-7; CDR3aa: CASRSVGGGREYYEQYF; CDR3nt: TGCGCCAGCCGTTCTGTAGGAGGGGGCAGAGAGTACTACGAGCAGTACTTC